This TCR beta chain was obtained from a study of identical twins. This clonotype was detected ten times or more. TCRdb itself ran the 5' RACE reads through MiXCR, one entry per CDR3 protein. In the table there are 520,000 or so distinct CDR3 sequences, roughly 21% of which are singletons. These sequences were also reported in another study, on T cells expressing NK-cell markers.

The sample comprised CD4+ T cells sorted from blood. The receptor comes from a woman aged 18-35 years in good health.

CDR3 DNA sequence: TGTGCCAGCAGCTTGGACAGCCTTCGGGAGCAGTACTTC. It is translated as CASSLDSLREQYF. The chain joins TRBV7-8 to TRBJ2-7, with D tentatively TRBD1 (6 bases). Trimming took off 3 bases at V and 7 bases at J, with 13 bases between the two ends. The CDR3 extends over 13 amino acids. Per the germline V gene, CDR1 is SGHVS and CDR2 is FQNEAQ.